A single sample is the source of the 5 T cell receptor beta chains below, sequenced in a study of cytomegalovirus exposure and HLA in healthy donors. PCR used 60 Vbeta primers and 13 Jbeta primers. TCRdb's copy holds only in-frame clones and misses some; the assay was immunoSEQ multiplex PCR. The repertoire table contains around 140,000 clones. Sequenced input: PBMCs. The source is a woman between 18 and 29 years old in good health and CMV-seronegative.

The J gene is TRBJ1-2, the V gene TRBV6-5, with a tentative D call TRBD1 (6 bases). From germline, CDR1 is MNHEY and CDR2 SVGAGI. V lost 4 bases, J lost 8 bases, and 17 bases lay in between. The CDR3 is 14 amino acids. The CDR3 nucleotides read TGTGCCAGCAGTTCCAACAGGGCCCCAGGGGGCTACACCTTC. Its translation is CASSSNRAPGGYTF.

The CDR3 bases are TGTGCCTGGGACCGGGACAGGGCCCGCGAGTGGCGGGATAAACTCAGACACGAGCAGTACTTC. This translates into CAWDRDRAREWRDKLRHEQYF. This chain links TRBV30 with TRBJ2-7, with TRBD1 matching 9 bases. The CDR3 has 21 residues. V was clipped by 5 bases and J by 5 bases; unmatched bases: 31. Germline CDR1 reads GTSNPN; CDR2 reads SVGIG (reference sequence).

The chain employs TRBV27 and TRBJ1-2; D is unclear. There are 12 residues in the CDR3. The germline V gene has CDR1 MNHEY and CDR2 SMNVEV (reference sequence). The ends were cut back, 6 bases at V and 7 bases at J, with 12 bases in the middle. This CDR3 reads CASRSDYSGYTF. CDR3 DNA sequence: TGTGCCAGCAGATCTGACTATAGTGGCTACACCTTC.

In DNA form, the CDR3 reads TGCGCCAGCAGCTTGGCCAGGGATGATACGCAGTATTTT. Translation gives CASSLARDDTQYF. The genes are TRBV5-1 and TRBJ2-3; D perhaps matches TRBD1 (5 bases). The CDR3 is made up of 13 amino acids. Germline lookup yields CDR1 SGHRS and CDR2 YFSETQ. Trimming left V 0 bases short and J 6 bases short, with 8 bases between.

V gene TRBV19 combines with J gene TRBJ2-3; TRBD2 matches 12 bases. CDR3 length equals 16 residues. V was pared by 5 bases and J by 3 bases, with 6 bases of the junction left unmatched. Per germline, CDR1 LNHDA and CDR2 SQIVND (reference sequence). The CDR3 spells CASSALAGGPTDTQYF. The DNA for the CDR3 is TGTGCCAGTAGTGCGCTAGCGGGAGGGCCAACAGATACGCAGTATTTT.